What follows describes a single T cell receptor (beta chain). The target of this receptor is not known. Base qualities were left out, and no much larger clone turns up one base away. TCR CDR3 regions were amplified from genomic DNA by multiplex PCR using the deep immunoSEQ assay. For each cell subset, the extracted genomic DNA was distributed evenly across all wells of several immunoSEQ 96-well plates, and each plate served as one replicate. For sorted subsets, roughly 200 ng of genomic DNA, equivalent to 30,000 or so T cell genomes, went into each replicate PCR. The purified libraries were quantified using a Qubit 3.0 fluorometer, sized with a Bioanalyzer 2100, and then quantified again using the KAPA Library Quantification kit. Each immunoSEQ 96-well plate was sequenced on its own single-read 150-cycle Illumina NextSeq 550 flow cell. Per the original workflow: Because the immunoSEQ output included only junctional sequences and no quality scores, the filtering could not be the same as the filtering used for full-length reads. Sequences were annotated with PyIR, a Python wrapper for IgBLAST v1.9, and V/J genes and CDR3 were assigned using IMGT germline references. Reads were filtered out if the reads had weak V/J assignments (E-value above 1e-6), no CDR3, stop codons, out-of-frame junctions, or ambiguous translated residues. V3J clonotypes were defined as sequences sharing the same inferred V gene, J gene, and CDR3 amino acid sequence. To compute the percentage overlap between repertoires, the number of shared unique clonotypes was divided by the size of the smaller repertoire. Three approaches were used to assess repertoire richness: RTK rarefaction, the Chao1 estimator, and Recon v2.1 estimates of unobserved clonotypes. Generation probabilities were computed with OLGA for all TCRbeta clonotypes obtained by the gDNA method from a few donors. Entries here come from immuneACCESS through TCRdb and include only in-frame sequences with V and J called. Some clones fail to appear in such tables; in the studies checked, an unresolved V gene covers under half of the shortfall, and the cause of the remainder is unknown. Clone size and the V and J calls come from that table; the DNA yielded D and trimming. Counted in this sample were a few hundred thousand clones; about 97% of them appeared once. About 0.34% of the sample lies in the top ten.

Donors were healthy HIV-negative adults with no recently reported acute infections or vaccinations. Every donor was a Caucasian adult residing in Nashville, Tennessee, USA. The CD8 memory samples were a combination of magnetically selected CD45RO+ cells and CCR7-negative CD45RA+ effector memory (TemRA) cells. Blood was obtained by leukapheresis, after which PBMCs were separated by Ficoll-Histopaque density gradient centrifugation and cryopreserved in liquid nitrogen vapor phase. Analytical flow cytometry was used to check the purity and quantity of every magnetically sorted T cell population. Genomic DNA was isolated from each sorted fraction and quantified by UV absorbance on a Nanodrop 2000c. Spanning cysteine to phenylalanine, the CDR3 consists of 16 amino acids. Only the CDR3 portion is preserved as DNA: 48 bases, with reading frame beginning at the first base. From the germline V gene, CDR1 is SGHRS and CDR2 is YFSETQ. Unmatched junction bases come to 4, with V trimmed by 2 bases and J by 2 bases.

This record belongs to a study of shared clonotypes between healthy human individuals (dated by TCRdb to about 2020). For context, the study as a whole: The cohort comprised two women and a few men aged 18 to 49 years. Leukapheresis yielded between about 0.94 and 10 billion PBMCs per donor. Libraries were prepared and TCR repertoires were sequenced by different laboratories using diverse techniques, in order to increase sequencing depth and limit assay-specific biases. For each donor, CD4 naive and CD4 memory were each given three plates, CD8 naive was given two plates, and CD8 memory was given one plate. To estimate repertoire size and how much clonotypes are shared between individuals, the study performed deep sequencing of blood TCR repertoires from roughly five healthy adults.

Here is what the overall study found, with its caveats: About 5% of naive CD4, roughly 3.6% of naive CD8, approximately 2.2% of memory CD4, and about 0.4% of memory CD8 clonotypes were shared across a few donors. Based on pairwise subsampling, the degree of clonotype sharing among donors was expected to be affected by sequencing depth. Because the study included a small number of donors, the genetic and exposure-history diversity represented was limited. Rarefaction of sorted-subset datasets indicated incomplete sequencing despite the large sequencing depth. Compared with non-shared clonotypes, clonotypes shared by all four sorted-subset donors had higher generation probabilities. Estimated clonotype richness was generally larger for naive than for memory subsets. Sampling was restricted to blood, and TCR repertoires in tissue are likely to differ from TCR repertoires in blood.

The receptor was derived from a man aged 25 to 40 in good health. The sequenced material came from memory CD8+ T cells sorted from blood. This specimen's cell subset or site label, per the study, means: CD45RO+ cells pooled with CCR7-negative TemRA cells. In this chain, TRBV5-1 is recombined with TRBJ2-1; 10 of the junction bases match TRBD1. The CDR3 protein: CASSFTGQGTYNEQFF. Here is the DNA: TGCGCCAGCAGCTTCACGGGACAGGGGACCTACAATGAGCAGTTCTTC.